The 7 T cell receptor beta chains below were found in one sample sequenced in a study of blood T cell repertoires in COVID-19. Assay used: immunoSEQ multiplex PCR; TCRdb lists only in-frame clones, some missing. The repertoire holds around 100,000 clones, with 90% to 95% as singletons. The sample taken for sequencing was peripheral blood. The receptor source for this set is a human donor in a cohort sampled during active COVID-19.

The chain carries TRBV4-2 and TRBJ1-1; 10 nucleotides match TRBD1. Germline lookup yields CDR1 LGHNA and CDR2 YNFKEQ. The CDR3 consists of 14 residues. V was clipped by 4 bases and J by 4 bases; unmatched bases: 3. The CDR3 DNA reads TGTGCCAGCAGCCGACAGGGGGCCGGCACTGAAGCTTTCTTT. Its translation is CASSRQGAGTEAFF.

The chain combines TRBV28 with TRBJ1-5, with 7 bases lining up with TRBD1. The length of the CDR3 is 16 residues. Trimming took 2 bases from V and 7 from J; bases not matched to a gene: 11. CDR1 is MDHEN and CDR2 is SYDVKM in the germline V gene. The CDR3 spells CASSLGERTGVQPQHF. CDR3 DNA sequence: TGTGCCAGCAGTTTAGGGGAGAGAACAGGGGTCCAGCCCCAGCATTTT. The full variable domain, with the rest looked up from reference TRBV28 and TRBJ1-5, is DVKVTQSSRYLVKRTGEKVFLECVQDMDHENMFWYRQDPGLGLRLIYFSYDVKMKEKGDIPEGYSVSREKKERFSLILESASTNQTSMYLCASSLGERTGVQPQHFGDGTRLSIL.

The J gene is TRBJ2-5, the V gene TRBV11-2, with a tentative D call TRBD2 (5 bases). The V gene's germline CDR1 is SGHAT and CDR2 FQNNGV. V shed 4 bases and J shed 5 bases, with 17 bases lying between them. CDR3 length: 15 amino acids. CDR3 sequence (DNA): TGTGCCAGCAGCTCATCCGCCGGGGTTCGCGAGACCCAGTACTTC. The encoded protein is CASSSSAGVRETQYF.

This chain joins TRBV11-2 and TRBJ1-1; 12 bases are shared with TRBD1. The J segment lost 1 base and the V segment lost 1 base, leaving 10 bases of the junction unmatched. The CDR3 covers 19 residues. Germline values: CDR1 SGHAT, CDR2 FQNNGV. The CDR3 DNA follows: TGTGCCAGCAGCTTAGCTAAGGGACAGGGGGCAATGAGGAACACTGAAGCTTTCTTT. Translating gives CASSLAKGQGAMRNTEAFF.

The CDR3 spells CATSRVASGLQETQYF. CDR3 DNA sequence: TGTGCCACCAGCAGAGTAGCTAGCGGGCTACAAGAGACCCAGTACTTC. V usage is TRBV15 and J usage is TRBJ2-5; TRBD2 matches at 8 bases. CDR3 length: 16 residues. The germline V gene has CDR1 LNHNV and CDR2 YYDKDF (reference sequence). With 1 base clipped from V and 2 bases from J, the junction kept 6 bases outside the gene matches.

This chain connects TRBV9 to TRBJ2-3, with D possibly being TRBD2 (5 bases). The CDR3 loop spans 16 amino acids. Germline CDR1 reads SGDLS; CDR2 reads YYNGEE. Trimming took off 0 bases at V and 0 bases at J, with 11 bases between the two ends. The CDR3 spells CASSVVSGTSTDTQYF. In DNA, the CDR3 is TGTGCCAGCAGCGTAGTCAGCGGTACAAGCACAGATACGCAGTATTTT.

This chain joins TRBV5-1 and TRBJ2-5, with D possibly matching TRBD2 (5 bases). This CDR3 has 17 residues. From germline, CDR1 is SGHRS and CDR2 YFSETQ. V was cut by 0 bases and J by 3 bases, with 18 bases left in between. CDR3 sequence reads: CASSLGESYDIEETQYF. DNA for the CDR3: TGCGCCAGCAGCTTGGGGGAGTCGTATGACATTGAAGAGACCCAGTACTTC.